One sample yielded the 32 T cell receptor beta chains listed below, sequenced in a study of CD8 T cells in ankylosing spondylitis. No antigen is known for these receptors. TCRdb analysed the 5' RACE reads with MiXCR anew, one entry per CDR3 protein. Among about 90,000 distinct CDR3 sequences listed, roughly 9% were seen once. Notes on the study in general: A TCR beta motif of eight highly homologous variants appeared characteristic of ankylosing spondylitis blood.

The sequenced material came from blood, either unsorted or a sorted T cell fraction (not recorded which). These receptors came from a male donor with ankylosing spondylitis.

This clonotype was detected many times. The gene calls are TRBV10-3 and TRBJ2-5, with D hard to call. There are 12 residues in the CDR3. CDR1 is ENHRY and CDR2 is SYGVKD in the germline V gene. V was shortened by 10 bases and J by 1 base, with 10 bases between the two germline ends. CDR3 protein: CATLDGQETQYF. CDR3 DNA: TGTGCCACCCTCGACGGCCAAGAGACCCAGTACTTC.

By share, this clonotype ranks as large. The chain is built from TRBV5-5 and TRBJ2-1; unclear D gene. The V end was cut by 6 bases, the J end by 5 bases, with 12 bases between. CDR1 and CDR2 (germline): SGHKS, YYEKEE (reference sequence). The CDR3 spans 13 residues. The DNA of the CDR3 is TGTGCCAGCACCCTCGACTTTAACAATGAGCAGTTCTTC. This gives the protein CASTLDFNNEQFF. Complete variable domain (other parts from reference TRBV5-5 and TRBJ2-1): DAGVTQSPTHLIKTRGQQVTLRCSPISGHKSVSWYQQVLGQGPQFIFQYYEKEERGRGNFPDRFSARQFPNYSSELNVNALLLGDSALYLCASTLDFNNEQFFGPGTRLTVL.

The sample holds many counts of this clonotype. The chain combines TRBV6-1 with TRBJ1-5; a weak D match, TRBD1 (5 bases). This CDR3 has 18 residues. CDR1 is MNHNS, CDR2 SASEGT, per germline. With 0 bases removed from V and 0 bases from J, the gap between germline ends came to 15 bases. The CDR3 DNA reads as TGTGCCAGCAGTGAAGCGGATGGCAGGGCTTATAGCAATCAGCCCCAGCATTTT. Translating gives CASSEADGRAYSNQPQHF.

This clonotype was detected a few times. The J gene is TRBJ1-3, the V gene TRBV20-1; D gene uncertain. CDR1 and CDR2 (germline): DFQATT, SNEGSKA (reference sequence). Trimming removed 1 base from V and 0 bases from J, with 10 bases in between. The CDR3 has 15 residues. As DNA, the CDR3 is TGCAGTGCTAGAGGTGGCAGAAGCTCTGGAAACACCATATATTTT. It encodes CSARGGRSSGNTIYF.

This clonotype has only a few counts. V usage is TRBV27 and J usage is TRBJ2-1; 8 nucleotides line up with TRBD2. The ends lost 6 bases at V and 8 bases at J; junction bases unmatched: 9. Germline V gene data show CDR1 as MNHEY and CDR2 as SMNVEV (reference sequence). There are 14 residues in the CDR3. The CDR3 is CASRGGLVSHEQFF. The CDR3 DNA follows: TGTGCCAGCAGGGGGGGACTAGTGAGTCATGAGCAGTTCTTC.

The J gene is TRBJ2-5, the V gene TRBV24-1, with 7 bases identical to TRBD1. This CDR3 is 14 amino acids long. Germline V gives CDR1 KGHDR, CDR2 SFDVKD. The ends lost 5 bases at V and 2 bases at J; junction bases unmatched: 4. CDR3 nucleotides: TGTGCCACCAGTGCATCAGGGGGTCAAGAGACCCAGTACTTC. It specifies CATSASGGQETQYF.

Ten or more counts support this clonotype. The chain joins TRBV4-1 to TRBJ2-1, with D unclear. From germline, CDR1 is MGHRA and CDR2 YSYEKL. V was trimmed by 1 base and J by 4 bases, leaving 5 bases between them. This CDR3 is built from 13 residues. This CDR3 reads CASSQGGYNEQFF. The CDR3 nucleotides are TGCGCCAGCAGCCAAGGCGGATACAATGAGCAGTTCTTC.

The chain recombines TRBV4-1 with TRBJ2-1; no firm D call. With 2 bases removed from V and 5 bases from J, the gap between germline ends came to 10 bases. This CDR3 region has 14 residues. Germline V lookup: CDR1 MGHRA, CDR2 YSYEKL. The CDR3 DNA follows: TGCGCCAGCAGCCAATGGGTCTCGAACAATGAGCAGTTCTTC. Encoded protein: CASSQWVSNNEQFF.

In this sample, this clonotype turned up a few times. The chain employs TRBV27 and TRBJ1-2; 9 bases agree with TRBD1. V gave up 6 bases and J gave up 8 bases; unmatched junction bases: 10. The V gene's germline CDR1 is MNHEY and CDR2 SMNVEV (reference sequence). The CDR3 is made up of 14 amino acids. The CDR3, as DNA: TGTGCCAGCAGGATAACAGGGGGCGCGAAGGGCTACACCTTC. This codes for CASRITGGAKGYTF.

There are a few counts of this clonotype. The rearrangement uses TRBV7-2 and TRBJ2-5; 10 bases agree with TRBD1. Germline V gene sequence: CDR1 SGHTA, CDR2 FQGNSA. This CDR3 is 15 amino acids long. Germline trimming cut 5 bases from V and 5 bases from J; bases unmatched to any gene: 8. CDR3 sequence reads: CASSTTGGLGETQYF. The CDR3 bases are TGTGCCAGCAGCACGACAGGGGGCTTGGGGGAGACCCAGTACTTC.

This clonotype showed up many times. The rearrangement joins TRBV7-9 to TRBJ2-3, with TRBD2 identical over 8 bases. The germline V gene has CDR1 SEHNR and CDR2 FQNEAQ (reference sequence). V trimming: 3 bases; J trimming: 2 bases; junction bases outside the gene matches: 7. This CDR3 contains 16 residues. The DNA for the CDR3 is TGTGCCAGCAGCTTGGACTCCGGGAGGGACACAGATACGCAGTATTTT. Translating gives CASSLDSGRDTDTQYF.

The rearrangement links TRBV5-6 to TRBJ2-1; a possible D gene is TRBD1 (5 bases). Per germline, CDR1 SGHDT and CDR2 YYEEEE. V lost 4 bases to trimming and J lost 6 bases, with 29 bases between them. The CDR3 totals 19 residues. The CDR3 sequence is CASSPRVRVVVSGFNEQFF. CDR3 sequence (DNA): TGTGCCAGCAGCCCCCGGGTCAGGGTGGTGGTATCCGGATTCAATGAGCAGTTCTTC.

This clonotype showed up many times. The rearrangement uses TRBV7-9 and TRBJ2-1; D unresolved. Deletions cut 3 bases from V and 5 bases from J, with 5 bases between. This CDR3 has 12 residues. The germline V gene has CDR1 SEHNR and CDR2 FQNEAQ (reference sequence). Here the CDR3 DNA reads TGTGCCAGCAGCTTTGGGGACAATGAGCAGTTCTTC. Protein: CASSFGDNEQFF.

This clonotype was seen a few times. The rearrangement links TRBV7-9 to TRBJ1-1; D uncertain. Looked up from germline, CDR1 is SEHNR and CDR2 is FQNEAQ (reference sequence). Trimming left V 5 bases short and J 6 bases short, with 7 bases between. CDR3 size: 11 residues. The CDR3 spells CASSPGPEAFF. The CDR3 DNA is TGTGCCAGCAGCCCCGGTCCTGAAGCTTTCTTT.

This clonotype was observed a few times. This sequence joins TRBV10-1 and TRBJ2-7; no reliable D call. The CDR3 is 13 residues long. Germline CDR1 reads WNHNN; CDR2 reads SYGVQD (reference sequence). Trimming removed 5 bases at V and 3 bases at J, with 11 bases between. The DNA of the CDR3 is TGCGCCAGCAGTTCTGACCAGGACTACGAGCAGTACTTC. It is translated as CASSSDQDYEQYF.

This rearrangement joins TRBV11-3 to TRBJ2-1; D call uncertain. Germline V gene lookup returns CDR1 SGHNT and CDR2 YENEEA. This CDR3 region has 13 residues. The V gene lost 5 bases and the J gene lost 2 bases, with 7 bases spanning the gap. The chain's CDR3 is CASSGGPYNEQFF. CDR3 bases: TGTGCCAGCAGCGGCGGACCCTACAATGAGCAGTTCTTC.

In its sample, this clonotype was seen many times. The chain carries TRBV7-9 and TRBJ2-1, with D possibly matching TRBD2 (6 bases). Trimming removed 1 base from V and 6 bases from J, with 13 bases in between. In germline, CDR1 is SEHNR, CDR2 FQNEAQ (reference sequence). The CDR3 contains 15 residues. CDR3 loop: CASSLVGDSRNEQFF. The CDR3 DNA is TGTGCCAGCAGCTTAGTCGGGGACTCGCGCAATGAGCAGTTCTTC.

This clonotype was detected only a few times. The chain links TRBV7-9 to TRBJ2-5, with 9 positions matching TRBD1. The CDR3 loop spans 16 amino acids. The ends lost 5 bases at V and 5 bases at J; junction bases unmatched: 12. Germline V gene lookup returns CDR1 SEHNR and CDR2 FQNEAQ (reference sequence). Here the CDR3 DNA reads TGTGCCAGCAGCACCGCGTTCACAGACAGGGGGGAGACCCAGTACTTC. Translation: CASSTAFTDRGETQYF.

This clonotype showed up just a few times. V usage is TRBV7-9 and J usage is TRBJ2-3; D remains ambiguous. The germline V gene encodes CDR1 SEHNR and CDR2 FQNEAQ (reference sequence). The CDR3 is 15 residues long. V dropped 4 bases and J dropped 2 bases, with 13 bases sitting between them. The CDR3 region has the DNA TGTGCCAGCAGCTCCCCGTTCGTCGACACAGATACGCAGTATTTT. Translating it yields CASSSPFVDTDTQYF.

This clonotype came up many times. V and J are TRBV6-1 and TRBJ2-1, with D unclear. This CDR3 comprises 13 residues. CDR1 and CDR2 (germline): MNHNS, SASEGT. V was trimmed by 0 bases and J by 4 bases, leaving 4 bases between them. The DNA of the CDR3 is TGTGCCAGCAGTGAAGCGGGGTACAATGAGCAGTTCTTC. Translating gives CASSEAGYNEQFF.

This clonotype was counted many times. V and J are TRBV7-7 and TRBJ2-1, with D perhaps matching TRBD1 (5 bases). Germline values: CDR1 SSHAT, CDR2 FNYEAQ (reference sequence). The CDR3 consists of 15 residues. Between the trimmed V and J ends, which lost 5 bases and 0 bases, there was a span of 11 bases. The CDR3 loop reads CASSADTNSYNEQFF. Written as DNA, the CDR3 is TGTGCCAGCAGCGCGGACACCAACTCCTACAATGAGCAGTTCTTC.

The genes are TRBV29-1 and TRBJ1-2; weak D call: TRBD1 (6 bases). The CDR3 runs 13 residues. V was clipped by 5 bases and J by 1 base, with 11 bases between them. The germline V gene has CDR1 SQVTM and CDR2 ANQGSEA. The CDR3 DNA sequence: TGCAGCGTTTCCGAGGGGGGTAACTATGGCTACACCTTC. This gives the protein CSVSEGGNYGYTF.

The chain uses TRBV3-1 and TRBJ2-5, with D possibly being TRBD2 (6 bases). Germline assignment: CDR1 LGHDT and CDR2 YNNKEL (reference sequence). V was trimmed by 4 bases and J by 1 base, leaving 25 bases between them. The CDR3 extends over 19 amino acids. The CDR3 DNA sequence: TGTGCCAGCAGCCGGACGATGTGGCCGGCTAGCGACACCCAAGAGACCCAGTACTTC. It encodes CASSRTMWPASDTQETQYF.

This clonotype was recorded many times. The chain is built from TRBV12-3 or TRBV12-4 and TRBJ1-2; the D gene is possibly TRBD1 (6 bases). The CDR3 runs to 13 residues. Trimming took off 3 bases at V and 4 bases at J, with 9 bases between the two ends. CDR3 in amino acids: CASSFGGTYGYTF. CDR3 in DNA: TGTGCCAGCAGTTTCGGGGGCACCTATGGCTACACCTTC.

This clonotype was seen many times. The chain is built from TRBV20-1 and TRBJ2-1; possibly TRBD1 for D (5 bases). The V end was cut by 6 bases, the J end by 6 bases, with 15 bases between. The V gene's germline CDR1 is DFQATT and CDR2 SNEGSKA (reference sequence). CDR3 size: 13 residues. The CDR3 DNA follows: TGCAGTGCGAGTCAGGGTGCGAGCAATGAGCAGTTCTTC. Translated, it gives CSASQGASNEQFF.

This clonotype was observed many times. This chain links TRBV15 with TRBJ2-3; no definite D call. V shed 0 bases and J shed 2 bases, with 6 bases lying between them. Germline loops: CDR1 LNHNV, CDR2 YYDKDF (reference sequence). This CDR3 region has 14 residues. The CDR3 here is CATSRDSFTDTQYF. The CDR3 nucleotides are TGTGCCACCAGCAGAGACTCCTTCACAGATACGCAGTATTTT.

This clonotype appeared many times. CDR3 sequence reads: CSASGTSEPGELFF. As DNA, the CDR3 is TGCAGTGCTTCCGGGACTAGCGAGCCCGGGGAGCTGTTTTTT. V gene TRBV20-1 combines with J gene TRBJ2-2, with TRBD2 matching over 10 bases. The CDR3 is 14 amino acids. Germline V lookup: CDR1 DFQATT, CDR2 SNEGSKA (reference sequence). Trimming at V came to 5 bases and at J to 6 bases, leaving 6 bases not matched to a gene.

This clonotype has ten or more counts. This chain uses TRBV9 with TRBJ1-2; no reliable D call. Germline-derived CDR1 and CDR2 are SGDLS and YYNGEE. This CDR3 has 15 residues. Trimming removed 2 bases from V and 2 bases from J, with 13 bases in between. The DNA for the CDR3 is TGTGCCAGCAGCGTCGGGGTCGGCGGCAACTATGGCTACACCTTC. Its translation is CASSVGVGGNYGYTF.

The genes are TRBV13 and TRBJ1-2, with D possibly TRBD1 on 6 matching bases. The germline CDR1 and CDR2 sequences are PRHDT and FYEKMQ (reference sequence). This CDR3 has 13 amino acids. With 6 bases removed from V and 4 bases from J, the gap between germline ends came to 12 bases. The CDR3 protein is CASRTRGPYGYTF. The CDR3 DNA reads as TGTGCCAGCAGGACCAGGGGCCCCTATGGCTACACCTTC.

This clonotype has a count of ten or more. The chain has TRBV5-6 and TRBJ2-1; 10 bases agree with TRBD1. V shed 3 bases, J shed 2 bases, and the junction held 2 bases outside the gene matches. Germline CDR1 reads SGHDT; CDR2 reads YYEEEE. CDR3 length: 15 residues. As DNA, the CDR3 is TGTGCCAGCAGCTGGGACAGGGGCCCCTACAATGAGCAGTTCTTC. It specifies CASSWDRGPYNEQFF.

Points on this clonotype: One junction end disagrees with the germline gene, perhaps due to a read error. The chain links TRBV6-1 to TRBJ2-1; 9 nucleotides match TRBD2. There are 14 residues in the CDR3. In germline, CDR1 is MNHNS, CDR2 SASEGT. This chain's CDR3 is CASSEDLAGWEQLF. In DNA, the CDR3 is TGTGCCAGCAGTGAAGATCTAGCGGGATGGGAGCAGCTCTTC.

This clonotype was found many times. V and J are TRBV15 and TRBJ2-1; D remains ambiguous. The germline V and J ends were trimmed by 0 bases and 4 bases, with 10 bases remaining between them. The CDR3 runs to 15 residues. Germline assignment: CDR1 LNHNV and CDR2 YYDKDF (reference sequence). CDR3 loop: CATSRDRYGYNEQFF. Here the CDR3 DNA reads TGTGCCACCAGCAGAGATAGGTACGGGTACAATGAGCAGTTCTTC.